Listed below are T cell receptor beta chains from one sample, sequenced in a study of Graves' ophthalmopathy and Graves' hyperthyroidism. TCRdb itself ran the multiplex PCR reads through MiXCR, one entry per CDR3 protein. Here the sample spans some 350,000 distinct CDR3 sequences, 15% to 20% being singletons. Sequencing used peripheral blood. These receptors were obtained from an adult woman with stable Graves' hyperthyroidism. The CDR3 runs from the conserved cysteine through the conserved F or W. D genes are given only for firm matches. Each size is once, few or many counts, or a class when the clone is expanded.

clone_size j_call v_call d_call cdr3_aa cdr3_nt
many TRBJ2-7 TRBV5-1 . CASSLDAGSPSSYEQYF TGCGCCAGCAGCTTGGATGCAGGGAGTCCGAGTTCCTACGAGCAGTACTTC
many TRBJ1-1 TRBV5-5 . CASSLQLANTEAFF TGTGCCAGCAGCTTGCAACTGGCGAACACTGAAGCTTTCTTT
many TRBJ2-7 TRBV20-1 . CSAILGGRQGRIYEQYF TGCAGTGCCATCCTGGGGGGGCGCCAGGGGCGGATCTACGAGCAGTACTTC
many TRBJ2-7 TRBV9 TRBD1 CASSVPRQGLDF TGTGCCAGCAGCGTACCCCGACAGGGGCTCGACTTC
many TRBJ1-6 TRBV30 TRBD1 CAWADRVNSPLHF TGTGCCTGGGCCGACAGGGTGAATTCACCCCTCCACTTT
many TRBJ2-7 TRBV20-1 . CSATAGSSSYEQYF TGCAGTGCCACGGCTGGGTCCAGCTCCTACGAGCAGTACTTC
few TRBJ1-6 TRBV6-1 . CASSELGDTTGNSPLHF TGTGCCAGCAGTGAATTAGGGGACACAACAGGGAATTCACCCCTCCACTTT
many TRBJ2-7 TRBV20-1 . CSASPDTSYEQYF TGCAGTGCTAGTCCGGACACCTCCTACGAGCAGTACTTC
few TRBJ2-7 TRBV6-2/TRBV6-3 . CASSYPPRGYYEQYF TGTGCCAGCAGTTACCCACCCCGGGGTTACTACGAGCAGTACTTC
many TRBJ1-2 TRBV24-1 . CATSDTTGRDYGYTF TGTGCCACCAGTGACACCACAGGGAGGGACTATGGCTACACCTTC